The sequence of this T cell receptor beta chain was determined in a study of STAT3 mutations in large granular lymphocyte leukemia. Study-wide findings and caveats: In T-cell large granular lymphocyte leukemia, about half of patients showed multiple immunodominant subclonotypes.

CDR1 is SNHLY, CDR2 FYNNEI, per germline. The CDR3 is made up of 14 amino acids. Trimming removed 5 bases at V and 1 base at J, with 11 bases between. This table comes from immunoSEQ multiplex PCR, and its TCRdb copy is limited to in-frame clones, with some not included. The profile covers some 25,000 clones, with approximately 94% appearing a single time and 6.5% taken by the ten largest. This clone was counted a few times. Its antigen is unidentified. V gene TRBV2 combines with J gene TRBJ1-1, with D unresolved. The sequencing input was peripheral blood mononuclear cells. The source of this sequence is a man aged 40-49 years with T-cell large granular lymphocyte leukemia. Some clones in this sample may be carry-over from other donors' samples. The CDR3 is CASSSTGENTEAFF. The CDR3 nucleotides read TGTGCCAGCAGTAGTACCGGGGAGAACACTGAAGCTTTCTTT.